The sequence of this T cell receptor beta chain was determined in a study of T cell responses to AZD1222 COVID-19 vaccine. About the study: Investigators merged groups given second doses at roughly 4 or roughly 12 weeks.

Clones were read by immunoSEQ multiplex PCR, and TCRdb kept only the in-frame ones, dropping some. Of approximately 100,000 clones listed, 85% to 90% were seen once; the top ten hold about 4.8%. Findings and limits, study-wide: Clonal diversity may have been underestimated in mostly white British donors.

As to this clone: What it binds is unknown.

The CDR3 is 14 amino acids. Germline V gene sequence: CDR1 MNHNY, CDR2 SVGAGI (reference sequence). The V end was cut by 5 bases, the J end by 1 base, with 11 bases between. This clonotype was sampled from an adult in good health. Sequencing was performed on peripheral blood, taken on day 0 of AZD1222 vaccination. This chain joins TRBV6-6 and TRBJ1-1; D gene ambiguous. CDR3 sequence (DNA): TGTGCCAGCAGTACCACGGGCGGGAACACTGAAGCTTTCTTT. Amino acids: CASSTTGGNTEAFF.